This T cell receptor beta chain came from a study of long-term antiretroviral therapy in people with HIV. Germline V gene data show CDR1 as SGHRS and CDR2 as YFSETQ. The CDR3 totals 14 residues. Trimming took 1 base from V and 0 from J, leaving 6 bases between them. Survey level was the resolution at which the v3.0 immunoSEQ assay ran. Using immunoSEQ multiplex PCR, the repertoire was profiled, and TCRdb retains in-frame clones only, with some absent. The data contain more than 20,000 clones, roughly 87% of them singletons. The receptor's source is a middle-aged man with HIV. The chain employs TRBV5-1 and TRBJ2-3; no clear D. The material was unsorted PBMCs, obtained 1.8 years before starting antiretroviral therapy. This chain's CDR3 is CASSLRQSTDTQYF. The CDR3 nucleotides are TGCGCCAGCAGCTTGCGGCAAAGCACAGATACGCAGTATTTT.